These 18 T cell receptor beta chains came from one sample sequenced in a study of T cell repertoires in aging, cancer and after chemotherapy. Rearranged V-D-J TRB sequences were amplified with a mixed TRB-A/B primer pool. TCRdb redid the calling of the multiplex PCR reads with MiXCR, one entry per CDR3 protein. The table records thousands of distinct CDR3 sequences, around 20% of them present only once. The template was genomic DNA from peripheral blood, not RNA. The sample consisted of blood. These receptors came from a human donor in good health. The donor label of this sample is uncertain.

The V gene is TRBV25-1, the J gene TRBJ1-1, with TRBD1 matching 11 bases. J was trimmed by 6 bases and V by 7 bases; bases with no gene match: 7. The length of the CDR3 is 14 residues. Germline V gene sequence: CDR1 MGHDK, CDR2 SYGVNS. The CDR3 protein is CASTRTGGASEAFF. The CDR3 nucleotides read TGTGCCAGCACCCGGACAGGGGGCGCATCTGAAGCTTTCTTT. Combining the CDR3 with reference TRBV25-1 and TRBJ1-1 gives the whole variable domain EADIYQTPRYLVIGTGKKITLECSQTMGHDKMYWYQQDPGMELHLIHYSYGVNSTEKGDLSSESTVSRIRTEHFPLTLESARPSHTSQYLCASTRTGGASEAFFGQGTRLTVV.

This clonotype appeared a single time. The CDR3 here is CASSGLSRTPNTEAFF. CDR3 DNA sequence: TGTGCCAGCAGCGGGCTGTCGAGGACACCGAACACTGAAGCTTTCTTT. The V call is TRBV9, the J call TRBJ1-1; perhaps TRBD1 as D (5 bases). CDR1 and CDR2 from the germline V gene are SGDLS and YYNGEE. V was pared by 3 bases and J by 1 base, with 16 bases between. CDR3 size: 16 residues. The entire variable domain, with the rest obtained from reference TRBV9 and TRBJ1-1, is as follows: DSGVTQTPKHLITATGQRVTLRCSPRSGDLSVYWYQQSLDQGLQFLIQYYNGEERAKGNILERFSAQQFPDLHSELNLSSLELGDSALYFCASSGLSRTPNTEAFFGQGTRLTVV.

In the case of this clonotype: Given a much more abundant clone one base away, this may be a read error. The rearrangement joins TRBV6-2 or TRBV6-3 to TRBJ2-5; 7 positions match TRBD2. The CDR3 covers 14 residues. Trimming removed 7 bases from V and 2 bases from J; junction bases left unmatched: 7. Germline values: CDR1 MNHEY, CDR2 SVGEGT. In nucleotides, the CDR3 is TGTGCCAGCACCAGAGCGGGGAGGCAAGAGACCCAGTACTTC. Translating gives CASTRAGRQETQYF.

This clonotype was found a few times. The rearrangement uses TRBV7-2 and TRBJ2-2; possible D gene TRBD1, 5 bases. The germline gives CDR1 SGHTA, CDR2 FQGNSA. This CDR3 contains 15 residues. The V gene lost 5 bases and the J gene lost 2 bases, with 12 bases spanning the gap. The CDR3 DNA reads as TGTGCCAGCAGCGTCTCGGACAAAAACACCGGGGAGCTGTTTTTT. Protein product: CASSVSDKNTGELFF.

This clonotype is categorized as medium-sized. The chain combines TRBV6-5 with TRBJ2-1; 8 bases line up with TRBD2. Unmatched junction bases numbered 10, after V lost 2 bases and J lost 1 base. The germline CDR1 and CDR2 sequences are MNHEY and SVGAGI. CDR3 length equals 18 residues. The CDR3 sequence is CASSYVRGAPRSYNEQFF. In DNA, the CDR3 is TGTGCCAGCAGTTACGTGCGGGGGGCTCCTCGGTCCTACAATGAGCAGTTCTTC.

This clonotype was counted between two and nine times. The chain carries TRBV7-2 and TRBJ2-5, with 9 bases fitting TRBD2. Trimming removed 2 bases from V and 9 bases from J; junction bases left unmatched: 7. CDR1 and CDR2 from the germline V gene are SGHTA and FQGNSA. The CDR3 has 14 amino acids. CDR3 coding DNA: TGTGCCAGCAGCTTACTGGGTAGCGGGGGCCCCCAGTACTTC. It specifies CASSLLGSGGPQYF.

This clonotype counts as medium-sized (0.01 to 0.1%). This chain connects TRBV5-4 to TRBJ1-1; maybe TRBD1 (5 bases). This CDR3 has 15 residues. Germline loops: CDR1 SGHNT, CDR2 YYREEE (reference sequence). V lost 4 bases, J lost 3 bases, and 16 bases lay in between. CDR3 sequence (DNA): TGTGCCAGCAGCGGAAGGGACCAGGCGCACACTGAAGCTTTCTTT. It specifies CASSGRDQAHTEAFF.

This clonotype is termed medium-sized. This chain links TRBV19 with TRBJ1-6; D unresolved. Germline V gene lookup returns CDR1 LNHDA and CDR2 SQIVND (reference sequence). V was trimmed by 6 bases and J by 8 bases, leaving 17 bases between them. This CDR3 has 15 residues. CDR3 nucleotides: TGTGCCAGTAGCATATCCCGGAGAGGGTATTCACCCCTCCACTTT. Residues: CASSISRRGYSPLHF.

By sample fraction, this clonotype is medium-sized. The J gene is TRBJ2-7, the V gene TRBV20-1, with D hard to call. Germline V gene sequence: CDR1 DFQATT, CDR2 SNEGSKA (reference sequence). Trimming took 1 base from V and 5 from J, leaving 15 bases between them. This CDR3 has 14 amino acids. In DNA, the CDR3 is TGCAGTGCTAGAGTCATGACTGGGCTGGACGAGCAGTACTTC. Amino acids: CSARVMTGLDEQYF.

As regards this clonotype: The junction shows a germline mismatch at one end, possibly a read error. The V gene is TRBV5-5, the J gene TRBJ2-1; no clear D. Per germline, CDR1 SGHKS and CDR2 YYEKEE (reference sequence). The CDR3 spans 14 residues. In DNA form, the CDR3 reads TGCGCCAGCAGCTCCTTAGACACAAACAATGAGCAGTTCTTC. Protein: CASSSLDTNNEQFF.

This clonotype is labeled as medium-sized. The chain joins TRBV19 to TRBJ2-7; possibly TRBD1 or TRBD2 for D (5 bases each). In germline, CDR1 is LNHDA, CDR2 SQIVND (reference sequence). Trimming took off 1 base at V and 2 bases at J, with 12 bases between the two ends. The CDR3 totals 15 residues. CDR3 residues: CASSIAPGTTYEQYF. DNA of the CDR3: TGTGCCAGTAGTATAGCTCCAGGGACCACCTACGAGCAGTACTTC. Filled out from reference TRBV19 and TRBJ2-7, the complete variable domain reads DGGITQSPKYLFRKEGQNVTLSCEQNLNHDAMYWYRQDPGQGLRLIYYSQIVNDFQKGDIAEGYSVSREKKESFPLTVTSAQKNPTAFYLCASSIAPGTTYEQYFGPGTRLTVT.

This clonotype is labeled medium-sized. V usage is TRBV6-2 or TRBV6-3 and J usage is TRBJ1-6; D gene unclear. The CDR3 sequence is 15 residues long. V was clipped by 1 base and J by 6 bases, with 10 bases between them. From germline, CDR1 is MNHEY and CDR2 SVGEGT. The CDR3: CASSYWAGANSPLHF. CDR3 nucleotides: TGTGCCAGCAGTTACTGGGCAGGCGCTAATTCACCCCTCCACTTT.

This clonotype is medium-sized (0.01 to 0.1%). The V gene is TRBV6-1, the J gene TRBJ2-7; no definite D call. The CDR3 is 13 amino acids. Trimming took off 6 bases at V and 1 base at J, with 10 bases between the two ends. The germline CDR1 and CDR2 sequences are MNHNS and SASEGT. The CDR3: CASRSDRSYEQYF. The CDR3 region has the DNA TGTGCCAGCAGATCGGACCGGTCCTACGAGCAGTACTTC.

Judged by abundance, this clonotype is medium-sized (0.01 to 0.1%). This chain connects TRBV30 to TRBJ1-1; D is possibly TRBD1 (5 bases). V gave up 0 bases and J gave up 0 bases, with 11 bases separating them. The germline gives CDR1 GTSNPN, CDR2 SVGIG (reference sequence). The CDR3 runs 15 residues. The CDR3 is CAWSVPGTVNTEAFF. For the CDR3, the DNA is TGTGCCTGGAGTGTCCCCGGGACGGTGAACACTGAAGCTTTCTTT.

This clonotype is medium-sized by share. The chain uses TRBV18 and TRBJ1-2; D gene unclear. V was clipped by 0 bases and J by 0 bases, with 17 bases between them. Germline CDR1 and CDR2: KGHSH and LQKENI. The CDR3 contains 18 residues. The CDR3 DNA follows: TGTGCCAGCTCACCACCAAGTGCCTTAGGCCGACCTAACTATGGCTACACCTTC. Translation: CASSPPSALGRPNYGYTF.

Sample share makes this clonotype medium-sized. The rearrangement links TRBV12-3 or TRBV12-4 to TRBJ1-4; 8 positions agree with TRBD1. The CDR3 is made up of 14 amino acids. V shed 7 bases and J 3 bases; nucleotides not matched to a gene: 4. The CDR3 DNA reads TGTGCCAGCAAAGTACAGGGGGCTAATGAAAAACTGTTTTTT. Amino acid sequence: CASKVQGANEKLFF.

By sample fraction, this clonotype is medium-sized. The chain's CDR3 is CAWALNYEQYF. CDR3 in DNA: TGTGCCTGGGCGTTAAATTACGAGCAGTACTTC. The rearrangement links TRBV30 to TRBJ2-7; D call uncertain. This CDR3 has 11 amino acids. Trimming removed 5 bases at V and 4 bases at J, with 9 bases between. CDR1 is GTSNPN, CDR2 SVGIG, per germline (reference sequence).

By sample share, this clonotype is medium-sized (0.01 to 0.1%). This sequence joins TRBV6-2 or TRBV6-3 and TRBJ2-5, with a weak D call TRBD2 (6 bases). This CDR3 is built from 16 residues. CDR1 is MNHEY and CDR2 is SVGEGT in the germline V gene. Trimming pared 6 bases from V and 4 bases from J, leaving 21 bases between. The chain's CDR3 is CASSPRAGSPGETQYF. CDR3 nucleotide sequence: TGTGCCAGCAGCCCAAGGGCCGGGAGTCCCGGAGAGACCCAGTACTTC.